The clone carrying this T cell receptor beta chain has a handful of counts. Its antigen remains unidentified. CDR3 length: 14 amino acids. Germline CDR1 MGHDK, CDR2 SYGVNS. Trimming left V 5 bases short and J 7 bases short, with 18 bases between. The source of the sample is a study of cytomegalovirus exposure and HLA in healthy donors. PCR primers comprised 60 Vbeta and 13 Jbeta primers. Data came from immunoSEQ multiplex PCR; TCRdb stores just in-frame clones and leaves some out. The repertoire holds some 100,000 clones, roughly 83% seen once, with 4.1% in the top ten. Findings and caveats of the study: In a later analysis, TCR beta V- and J-gene trimming showed a link to a missense DCLRE1C variant. According to an earlier analysis, most TCR beta V segments yielded productive rearrangements about 87% or about 30% of the time. It was assumed in the presence/absence analyses that sequencing depth was roughly uniform across donors.

Sequenced sample: PBMCs. The clonotype was recovered from a female donor in good health and CMV-seropositive. The rearrangement joins TRBV25-1 to TRBJ2-7, with D tentatively TRBD2 (5 bases). The CDR3 DNA reads as TGTGCCAGCAGTCTGGGCGCGAGGCCGGGGGAGCAGTACTTC. Translating gives CASSLGARPGEQYF.